The 5 T cell receptor beta chains below all came from one sample that was sequenced in a study of healthy donors' naive CD4 and CD8 T cells. Starting from around 500 ng of total RNA, TCR libraries were made with linear amplification. Each CDR3 protein is one row after TCRdb ran MiXCR on the reads. The table lists about 180,000 distinct CDR3 sequences, 65% to 75% of them singletons. Specimen: naive CD4+ and CD8+ T cells sorted from blood, pooled from several donors. These TCRs come from a pool of human donors in good health; the sample pools cells from several healthy donors.

The V call is TRBV20-1, the J call TRBJ1-5; D uncertain. CDR1 is DFQATT and CDR2 is SNEGSKA in the germline V gene (reference sequence). V lost 0 bases, J lost 6 bases, and 6 bases lay in between. The CDR3 has 12 residues. CDR3 coding DNA: TGCAGTGCTAGAGATCTAGGTCAGCCCCAGCATTTT. This sequence encodes CSARDLGQPQHF.

The chain recombines TRBV6-5 with TRBJ2-7, with TRBD2 matching over 12 bases. The end of the DNA is better explained by TRBJ2-1, so the J call may be wrong. This CDR3 comprises 14 residues. The germline V gene encodes CDR1 MNHEY and CDR2 SVGAGI. The CDR3 protein is CASSEWTSGDEQFF. CDR3 nucleotide sequence: TGTGCCAGCAGTGAATGGACTAGCGGGGATGAGCAGTTCTTC.

This sequence joins TRBV7-8 and TRBJ2-4; D perhaps matches TRBD1 (5 bases). CDR1 is SGHVS, CDR2 FQNEAQ, per germline. V was trimmed by 0 bases and J by 1 base, leaving 10 bases between them. The CDR3 is made up of 16 amino acids. DNA for the CDR3: TGTGCCAGCAGCTTAGCGGCAGGGCCGGCCAAAAACATTCAGTACTTC. Amino acids: CASSLAAGPAKNIQYF.

This clonotype was seen only once. The gene calls are TRBV29-1 and TRBJ1-6; 8 positions match TRBD1. With V trimmed by 5 bases and J by 10 bases, 7 bases remained unmatched. The CDR3 is 13 residues long. The V gene's germline CDR1 is SQVTM and CDR2 ANQGSEA. CDR3 residues: CSVLDRGGSPLHF. CDR3 nucleotide sequence: TGCAGCGTTCTAGACAGGGGTGGGTCACCCCTCCACTTT.

CDR3 DNA sequence: TGTGCCAGCAGTTCGACGCGGCAGGGGTTGACGCAGTATTTT. Translation gives CASSSTRQGLTQYF. The J gene is TRBJ2-3, the V gene TRBV6-5, with D possibly TRBD1 on 6 matching bases. This CDR3 has 14 amino acids. V lost 4 bases and J 9 bases, leaving 17 bases between the germline ends. CDR1 is MNHEY, CDR2 SVGAGI, per germline.